This entry concerns a single T cell receptor beta chain. No antigen is known for it. Second doses at about 4 or about 12 weeks were pooled. The record originates from a study of T cell responses to AZD1222 COVID-19 vaccine. Study findings and constraints: Baseline testing showed seropositivity in only 5 or 6 AZD1222 recipients. White British ancestry dominated among donors, who included more females, and clonal diversity was possibly underestimated. As reported, nearly half of all spike-specific TCRs target variant regions that are unmutated.

The length of the CDR3 is 12 residues. Between the trimmed V and J ends, which lost 3 bases and 5 bases, there was a span of 7 bases. Germline lookup yields CDR1 LGHDT and CDR2 YNNKEL (reference sequence). The repertoire was sequenced with immunoSEQ multiplex PCR; TCRdb's copy has only in-frame clones and lacks some. The profile shows roughly 150,000 clones, around 88% of them singletons. V usage is TRBV3-1 (or the pseudogene TRBV3-2) and J usage is TRBJ2-5; no clear D. The receptor was derived from an adult who received the AZD1222 COVID-19 vaccine. The sequencing used peripheral blood, collected 28 days after the second AZD1222 dose. CDR3 DNA sequence: TGTGCCAGCAGCCATGGTGGGGAGACCCAGTACTTC. This translates into CASSHGGETQYF.